These 19 T cell receptor beta chains were all obtained from the same sample, sequenced in a study of identical twins. TCRdb passed the 5' RACE reads through MiXCR, listing each CDR3 protein once. Of more than 1.5 million distinct CDR3 sequences in the sample, around 29% were seen once. Specimen: cord blood. These receptors originate from a newborn girl in good health.

This clonotype was picked up a small number of times. The genes are TRBV4-1 and TRBJ2-3; no clear D gene. Germline CDR1 is MGHRA and CDR2 is YSYEKL. The CDR3 is 13 amino acids. V was shortened by 1 base and J by 11 bases, with 13 bases between the two germline ends. Here the CDR3 reads CASSQVLSFGQYF. The CDR3 DNA sequence: TGCGCCAGCAGCCAAGTTCTATCTTTTGGGCAGTATTTT.

V is TRBV24-1 and J is TRBJ2-1; TRBD2 aligns across 11 bases. With 6 bases clipped from V and 6 bases from J, the junction kept 3 bases outside the gene matches. CDR1 KGHDR and CDR2 SFDVKD come from the germline V gene. This CDR3 region has 14 residues. The CDR3 sequence is CATSIAGGPNEQFF. The CDR3 DNA reads as TGTGCCACCAGTATAGCGGGAGGGCCCAATGAGCAGTTCTTC.

The J gene is TRBJ1-1, the V gene TRBV10-3, with 7 positions matching TRBD1. This CDR3 has 12 amino acids. V was clipped by 6 bases and J by 9 bases; unmatched bases: 7. Germline CDR1 is ENHRY and CDR2 is SYGVKD. As DNA, the CDR3 is TGTGCCATCAGAAATGGACAGGAGAAAGCTTTCTTT. Translating it yields CAIRNGQEKAFF.

V is TRBV27 and J is TRBJ1-1; possibly TRBD1 for D (6 bases). The CDR3 runs 14 residues. Trimming removed 3 bases at V and 1 base at J, with 9 bases between. Germline values: CDR1 MNHEY, CDR2 SMNVEV (reference sequence). The chain's CDR3 is CASSFIQGNTEAFF. CDR3 sequence (DNA): TGTGCCAGCAGTTTCATACAGGGGAACACTGAAGCTTTCTTT.

The chain employs TRBV12-3 or TRBV12-4 and TRBJ2-1, with D perhaps TRBD1 (6 bases). The CDR3 is 13 residues long. Trimming left V 5 bases short and J 9 bases short, with 14 bases between. CDR3 in DNA: TGTGCCAGCAGTCCCAGGACAGTAGGTGAGCAGTTCTTC. Protein product: CASSPRTVGEQFF.

The J gene is TRBJ2-3, the V gene TRBV19; D is uncertain. Germline loops: CDR1 LNHDA, CDR2 SQIVND (reference sequence). V was shortened by 3 bases and J by 5 bases, with 12 bases between the two germline ends. The CDR3 runs to 14 residues. This chain's CDR3 is CASSISSSLDTQYF. The CDR3 DNA sequence: TGTGCCAGTAGTATTTCATCCAGCCTAGATACGCAGTATTTT. The whole variable domain, remainder taken from reference TRBV19 and TRBJ2-3, is DGGITQSPKYLFRKEGQNVTLSCEQNLNHDAMYWYRQDPGQGLRLIYYSQIVNDFQKGDIAEGYSVSREKKESFPLTVTSAQKNPTAFYLCASSISSSLDTQYFGPGTRLTVL.

The genes are TRBV30 and TRBJ2-3; D is uncertain. V was trimmed by 0 bases and J by 0 bases, leaving 7 bases between them. The CDR3 runs 14 residues. Germline CDR1 is GTSNPN and CDR2 is SVGIG (reference sequence). The CDR3 region is CAWSVGVSTDTQYF. CDR3 nucleotides: TGTGCCTGGAGTGTCGGCGTCAGCACAGATACGCAGTATTTT.

The sample holds a few counts of this clonotype. The V and J genes are TRBV5-1 and TRBJ1-1; the match to TRBD1 covers 9 bases. Germline-derived CDR1 and CDR2 are SGHRS and YFSETQ. The CDR3 extends over 16 amino acids. V shed 3 bases and J 4 bases; nucleotides not matched to a gene: 10. In nucleotides, the CDR3 is TGCGCCAGCAGCTCGGGACAGGGCGGATTAGGCACTGAAGCTTTCTTT. This translates into CASSSGQGGLGTEAFF. Full variable domain (rest looked up from reference TRBV5-1 and TRBJ1-1): KAGVTQTPRYLIKTRGQQVTLSCSPISGHRSVSWYQQTPGQGLQFLFEYFSETQRNKGNFPGRFSGRQFSNSRSEMNVSTLELGDSALYLCASSSGQGGLGTEAFFGQGTRLTVV.

This clonotype was seen a handful of times. The chain joins TRBV20-1 to TRBJ1-5; D ambiguous. The V gene lost 5 bases and the J gene lost 7 bases, with 21 bases spanning the gap. Germline CDR1 and CDR2: DFQATT and SNEGSKA (reference sequence). CDR3 length: 15 residues. The CDR3 is CSACRKFQRPQPQHF. The CDR3 nucleotides are TGCAGTGCTTGCCGTAAATTCCAGCGGCCACAGCCCCAGCATTTT.

The gene calls are TRBV12-3 or TRBV12-4 and TRBJ2-3; D ambiguous. V was trimmed by 5 bases and J by 4 bases, leaving 10 bases between them. The CDR3 contains 13 residues. CDR3 region: CASSPPRSDTQYF. CDR3 coding DNA: TGTGCCAGCAGTCCACCTCGTTCAGATACGCAGTATTTT.

The V gene is TRBV6-2 or TRBV6-3, the J gene TRBJ2-5, with 10 bases that match TRBD2. This CDR3 has 15 residues. V shed 6 bases and J 11 bases; nucleotides not matched to a gene: 15. In germline, CDR1 is MNHEY, CDR2 SVGEGT. CDR3 loop: CASRKAGGVYNEQYF. CDR3 nucleotide sequence: TGTGCCAGCAGGAAAGCGGGGGGGGTATACAATGAGCAGTACTTC.

J is TRBJ2-7 and V is TRBV3-1; 14 nucleotides match TRBD2. Germline V gene lookup returns CDR1 LGHDT and CDR2 YNNKEL (reference sequence). The CDR3 covers 16 residues. V dropped 2 bases and J dropped 2; count of bases not matched to a gene: 2. The CDR3 sequence: CASSQMGLAGAYEQYF. DNA for the CDR3: TGTGCCAGCAGCCAAATGGGACTAGCGGGGGCCTACGAGCAGTACTTC.

This clonotype was detected many times. The chain carries TRBV6-5 and TRBJ1-2; no reliable D call. V was pared by 0 bases and J by 2 bases, with 7 bases between. Per the germline V gene, CDR1 is MNHEY and CDR2 is SVGAGI. The CDR3 has 14 residues. CDR3 protein: CASSYSNRNYGYTF. CDR3 in DNA: TGTGCCAGCAGTTACTCTAACAGAAACTATGGCTACACCTTC.

This clonotype was observed a single time. This rearrangement joins TRBV7-6 to TRBJ1-6; tentatively, D is TRBD1 (5 bases). The germline V gene has CDR1 SGHVS and CDR2 FNYEAQ. V shed 5 bases and J shed 7 bases, with 15 bases lying between them. The CDR3 loop spans 15 amino acids. The CDR3 region has the DNA TGTGCCAGCAGCGGAACCCGGACACCAAATTCACCCCTCCACTTT. Translation gives CASSGTRTPNSPLHF.

A few counts support this clonotype. V gene TRBV4-1 combines with J gene TRBJ1-5; D not certain. The CDR3 consists of 14 residues. Germline loops: CDR1 MGHRA, CDR2 YSYEKL. Trimming left V 0 bases short and J 6 bases short, with 9 bases between. CDR3 protein: CASSQDLLSQPQHF. CDR3 sequence (DNA): TGCGCCAGCAGCCAAGATTTACTCTCTCAGCCCCAGCATTTT.

V and J are TRBV4-1 and TRBJ1-3, with D uncertain. Germline CDR1 is MGHRA and CDR2 is YSYEKL. V shed 1 base and J shed 0 bases, with 22 bases lying between them. The CDR3 contains 20 residues. The DNA for the CDR3 is TGCGCCAGCAGCCAAGTCCTCGTTCTCCCCGGGCTGTCCTCTGGAAACACCATATATTTT. This gives the protein CASSQVLVLPGLSSGNTIYF.

V is TRBV6-1 and J is TRBJ2-5; D might be TRBD1 (6 bases). The CDR3 covers 11 residues. V was cut by 2 bases and J by 10 bases, with 8 bases left in between. The germline gives CDR1 MNHNS, CDR2 SASEGT. CDR3 protein: CASSELGGQYF. The CDR3 DNA follows: TGTGCCAGCAGTGAATTAGGGGGCCAGTACTTC.

In this sample, this clonotype turned up a few times. V is TRBV12-3 or TRBV12-4 and J is TRBJ2-1, with no clear D. Trimming pared 7 bases from V and 2 bases from J, leaving 18 bases between. The length of the CDR3 is 16 residues. As DNA, the CDR3 is TGTGCCAGCAAAAGACGGGCCGGCGCGCCCTACAATGAGCAGTTCTTC. This gives the protein CASKRRAGAPYNEQFF.

The rearrangement joins TRBV5-1 to TRBJ2-3, with D possibly matching TRBD2 (6 bases). The germline V gene has CDR1 SGHRS and CDR2 YFSETQ. The CDR3 totals 16 residues. Deletions cut 0 bases from V and 3 bases from J, with 14 bases between. The CDR3 DNA follows: TGCGCCAGCAGCTTGGCCGGGGCTAGCGAGACAGATACGCAGTATTTT. Translated, it gives CASSLAGASETDTQYF.